This T cell receptor (beta chain) comes out of a study of graft-versus-host responses after intestinal transplantation. Turning to the study itself: Induction with anti-thymocyte globulin, then tacrolimus and steroids for around three years, was given to all recipients.

Sequencing was performed with immunoSEQ multiplex PCR; in TCRdb, only in-frame clones are kept and a portion is missing. The sample has tens of thousands of clones, 91% seen once. Germline CDR1 SGHDT, CDR2 YYEEEE. V lost 3 bases and J 2 bases, leaving 21 bases between the germline ends. CDR3 length: 18 residues. This clone has a single count. The antigen is unknown. The V call is TRBV5-6, the J call TRBJ1-5; a weak D match, TRBD1 (5 bases). The clonotype comes from a human donor who received an intestinal transplant. The sample in question was unstimulated CD4+ T cells sorted from spleen or lymph node cells, obtained before intestinal transplant. Here the CDR3 DNA reads TGTGCCAGCAGCTCCTCCGGGGGACCGTTTAGGGGCAATCAGCCCCAGCATTTT. As protein: CASSSSGGPFRGNQPQHF.